This TCR beta chain was identified in a study of blood T cell repertoires in COVID-19. Overall study context: Researchers got acute and convalescent COVID-19 samples from the United States, Italy and Spain. PBMCs, B-cell-depleted T cells, or T cells were the source of the cDNA or gDNA that made up the material.

In the original analysis: How many nucleated cells were present was estimated from reference gene primer amplification. Here immunoSEQ multiplex PCR was the method, and the copy in TCRdb shows in-frame clones only, minus some. That table is the source of V, J and clone size, and D and trimming were worked out from the DNA. The sample lists roughly 15,000 clones; almost 85% were seen once. V trimming: 7 bases; J trimming: 0 bases; junction bases outside the gene matches: 4. The CDR3 covers 13 residues. Germline values: CDR1 SQVTM, CDR2 ANQGSEA. This clone appeared once. The chain couples TRBV29-1 to TRBJ1-2; 8 bases agree with TRBD1. This clonotype originated in a woman between 65 and 79 years old with active COVID-19. Specimen: peripheral blood. CDR3 amino acids: CSAGTGANYGYTF. The DNA of the CDR3 is TGCAGCGCGGGGACAGGAGCTAACTATGGCTACACCTTC. The full variable domain, its missing parts supplied by reference TRBV29-1 and TRBJ1-2, is SAVISQKPSRDICQRGTSLTIQCQVDSQVTMMFWYRQQPGQSLTLIATANQGSEATYESGFVIDKFPISRPNLTFSTLTVSNMSPEDSSIYLCSAGTGANYGYTFGSGTRLTVV.